This entry lists 4 T cell receptor beta chains sequenced from one sample in a study of early T cells in non-severe SARS-CoV-2 infection. One entry per CDR3 protein results from TCRdb running MiXCR on the 5' RACE reads. The table includes about 59,000 distinct CDR3 sequences, about 12% detected once. The sequencing sample was made of whole blood. Source of these receptors: an adult who was a healthcare worker with PCR-confirmed SARS-CoV-2 infection or an uninfected control (not recorded which).

This clonotype was observed at least ten times. This chain joins TRBV5-1 and TRBJ2-1; 8 nucleotides agree with TRBD2. The CDR3 runs 15 residues. V dropped 2 bases and J dropped 2; count of bases not matched to a gene: 3. Germline values: CDR1 SGHRS, CDR2 YFSETQ. The CDR3 nucleotides are TGCGCCAGCAGCTTCAGCGGGGGACCCTACAATGAGCAGTTCTTC. Translated: CASSFSGGPYNEQFF.

This clonotype was recorded at least ten times. The chain joins TRBV2 to TRBJ1-5, with no clear D. The CDR3 is made up of 15 amino acids. The V end was cut by 4 bases, the J end by 4 bases, with 14 bases between. The germline V gene encodes CDR1 SNHLY and CDR2 FYNNEI. The CDR3 DNA reads TGTGCCAGCAGTGGACAAGAGAGCCCAAATCAGCCCCAGCATTTT. It encodes CASSGQESPNQPQHF.

In the case of this clonotype: At one of its ends the junction is not consistent with the germline gene, which may arise from a read error. V gene TRBV2 combines with J gene TRBJ2-1; 8 nucleotides match TRBD1. The CDR3 totals 15 residues. Germline V gene data show CDR1 as SNHLY and CDR2 as FYNNEI. CDR3 region: CACRFGQGAYNEQFF. CDR3 nucleotide sequence: TGTGCCTGCAGATTCGGACAGGGTGCCTACAATGAGCAGTTCTTC.

This chain links TRBV30 with TRBJ1-3; D gene ambiguous. V lost 0 bases and J lost 0, with 9 bases in between. The CDR3 totals 15 residues. The germline CDR1 and CDR2 sequences are GTSNPN and SVGIG (reference sequence). The CDR3 sequence: CAWSVNRGSGNTIYF. DNA for the CDR3: TGTGCCTGGAGTGTAAACCGTGGCTCTGGAAACACCATATATTTT.